These 30 T cell receptor beta chains came from one sample sequenced in a study of OX40 agonist ivuxolimab in advanced cancers. The data were produced by immunoSEQ multiplex PCR, yet TCRdb's version contains in-frame clones alone and is incomplete. This table holds roughly 120,000 clones, roughly nine tenths found once. Sequences were derived from CD4+ or CD8+ T cells sorted from blood, sampled in a trial of the OX40 agonist ivuxolimab. These receptors came from an adult with an advanced solid tumor such as melanoma, head and neck, liver or kidney cancer.

This chain links TRBV9 with TRBJ2-5, with TRBD2 matching over 8 bases. The CDR3 is made up of 14 amino acids. J lost 7 bases, V lost 0 bases, and 5 bases had no gene match. CDR1 is SGDLS, CDR2 YYNGEE, per germline. CDR3 sequence (DNA): TGTGCCAGCAGCGTAGAACTAGCGGATTTGACCCAGTACTTC. Residues: CASSVELADLTQYF.

The J gene is TRBJ1-1, the V gene TRBV2; no clear D. The CDR3 runs to 13 residues. The germline V gene encodes CDR1 SNHLY and CDR2 FYNNEI. V lost 2 bases and J lost 0, with 4 bases in between. CDR3 amino acids: CASSETMNTEAFF. CDR3 bases: TGTGCCAGCAGTGAAACTATGAACACTGAAGCTTTCTTT.

This rearrangement joins TRBV6-6 to TRBJ1-1; D gene unclear. The germline V and J ends were trimmed by 6 bases and 4 bases, with 12 bases remaining between them. The CDR3 is 13 amino acids. Per the germline V gene, CDR1 is MNHNY and CDR2 is SVGAGI (reference sequence). The chain's CDR3 is CASSPWEGTEAFF. In DNA, the CDR3 is TGTGCCAGCAGCCCGTGGGAGGGCACTGAAGCTTTCTTT.

The J gene is TRBJ2-7, the V gene TRBV6-1, with 8 bases fitting TRBD2. With 7 bases clipped from V and 2 bases from J, the junction kept 4 bases outside the gene matches. The CDR3 consists of 13 residues. CDR1 MNHNS and CDR2 SASEGT come from the germline V gene. As DNA, the CDR3 is TGTGCCAGCATTTCCGGGGGGGCCTACGAGCAGTACTTC. Translated, it gives CASISGGAYEQYF.

The CDR3 spells CASSKTDVVYGYTF. CDR3 bases: TGTGCCAGCAGCAAGACGGACGTCGTCTATGGCTACACCTTC. This rearrangement joins TRBV7-6 to TRBJ1-2; unclear D gene. Trimming removed 5 bases from V and 4 bases from J, with 14 bases in between. The length of the CDR3 is 14 residues. CDR1 is SGHVS and CDR2 is FNYEAQ in the germline V gene.

This chain links TRBV5-5 with TRBJ1-2, with 8 bases aligning to TRBD1. V was clipped by 9 bases and J by 4 bases; unmatched bases: 14. Per the germline V gene, CDR1 is SGHKS and CDR2 is YYEKEE (reference sequence). The CDR3 sequence is 15 residues long. The CDR3 loop reads CATSALAGGGYGYTF. CDR3 nucleotides: TGTGCCACCTCAGCTTTGGCAGGGGGCGGCTATGGCTACACCTTC. The full variable domain, completed using reference TRBV5-5 and TRBJ1-2, is DAGVTQSPTHLIKTRGQQVTLRCSPISGHKSVSWYQQVLGQGPQFIFQYYEKEERGRGNFPDRFSARQFPNYSSELNVNALLLGDSALYLCATSALAGGGYGYTFGSGTRLTVV.

The chain is built from TRBV6-5 and TRBJ2-2; the D gene is possibly TRBD1 (6 bases). Germline V gene lookup returns CDR1 MNHEY and CDR2 SVGAGI. The CDR3 has 15 amino acids. Trimming took 5 bases from V and 2 from J, leaving 12 bases between them. CDR3 loop: CASSRTVGNTGELFF. CDR3 coding DNA: TGTGCCAGCAGTCGGACAGTGGGTAACACCGGGGAGCTGTTTTTT.

V and J are TRBV5-6 and TRBJ2-1, with D uncertain. Germline values: CDR1 SGHDT, CDR2 YYEEEE. V was pared by 3 bases and J by 13 bases, with 14 bases between. There are 12 residues in the CDR3. CDR3 in amino acids: CASSSVRARQFF. CDR3 nucleotide sequence: TGTGCCAGCAGCTCCGTTCGGGCTAGACAGTTCTTC.

The CDR3 loop is CASSGDKWADYGYTF. DNA of the CDR3: TGTGCCAGTAGTGGGGACAAGTGGGCGGACTATGGCTACACCTTC. The chain uses TRBV19 and TRBJ1-2, with D perhaps TRBD1 (6 bases). Germline CDR1 and CDR2: LNHDA and SQIVND (reference sequence). V was clipped by 5 bases and J by 3 bases, with 16 bases between them. The CDR3 has 15 residues.

This clone came up once. The chain employs TRBV6-1 and TRBJ2-2; D is ambiguous. Trimming shortened V by 6 bases and J by 4 bases, and 15 bases separated the two germline ends. This CDR3 contains 15 residues. Germline CDR1 and CDR2: MNHNS and SASEGT. The CDR3 region is CASRAASSGTGELFF. CDR3 DNA sequence: TGTGCCAGCAGAGCAGCGTCCTCCGGCACCGGGGAGCTGTTTTTT.

This CDR3 is CAIKESGMEETQYF. For the CDR3, the DNA is TGTGCCATCAAGGAGAGCGGGATGGAGGAGACCCAGTACTTC. The chain recombines TRBV10-3 with TRBJ2-5; 7 nucleotides match TRBD2. Germline CDR1 is ENHRY and CDR2 is SYGVKD. There are 14 residues in the CDR3. V lost 7 bases to trimming and J lost 5 bases; unmatched junction nucleotides: 10.

CDR3 residues: CASSLGDSSGNTIYF. The CDR3 DNA is TGTGCCAGCAGCTTAGGGGACAGCTCTGGAAACACCATATATTTT. This chain links TRBV11-2 with TRBJ1-3; 7 positions agree with TRBD1. Trimming cost V 1 base and J 0 bases; bases outside gene matches: 0. The CDR3 runs 15 residues. Germline lookup yields CDR1 SGHAT and CDR2 FQNNGV.

The J gene is TRBJ2-7, the V gene TRBV29-1, with 10 bases identical to TRBD2. Germline CDR1 SQVTM, CDR2 ANQGSEA. After removal of 1 base from V and 7 bases from J, the junction contained 4 bases not matched to a gene. This CDR3 spans 13 amino acids. The CDR3 reads CSVEVTSGKEQYF. The CDR3 nucleotides read TGCAGCGTTGAAGTTACTAGCGGGAAGGAGCAGTACTTC.

The chain joins TRBV19 to TRBJ2-1; no definite D call. V shed 3 bases and J shed 13 bases, with 10 bases lying between them. CDR3 length: 11 amino acids. CDR1 is LNHDA, CDR2 SQIVND, per germline (reference sequence). The CDR3 nucleotides are TGTGCCAGTAGTATCGAAAATCGACAGTTCTTC. It codes for CASSIENRQFF. Drawing the rest from reference TRBV19 and TRBJ2-1, the complete variable domain is DGGITQSPKYLFRKEGQNVTLSCEQNLNHDAMYWYRQDPGQGLRLIYYSQIVNDFQKGDIAEGYSVSREKKESFPLTVTSAQKNPTAFYLCASSIENRQFFGPGTRLTVL.

The V call is TRBV21-1, the J call TRBJ2-7; the D call of TRBD1 is as the table states it, not checked on the DNA. TRBV21-1 is designated a pseudogene. The CDR3 runs to 18 residues. CDR3: CASSKKEYRDRGKYEQYF. DNA of the CDR3: TGTGCCAGCAGCAAAAAAGAGTACCGGGACAGGGGGAAGTACGAGCAGTACTTC.

The V call is TRBV28, the J call TRBJ1-5; tentatively, D is TRBD1 (5 bases). V dropped 3 bases and J dropped 2 bases, with 11 bases sitting between them. The length of the CDR3 is 15 residues. Germline CDR1 and CDR2: MDHEN and SYDVKM. CDR3 region: CASSFGGLGNQPQHF. CDR3 DNA sequence: TGTGCCAGCAGTTTTGGGGGTCTTGGCAATCAGCCCCAGCATTTT.

CDR3 bases: TGCGCCAGCAGCCAGGTTTCGACAGGGGCACGAGAGACCCAGTACTTC. Translated: CASSQVSTGARETQYF. The rearrangement uses TRBV4-1 and TRBJ2-5; 8 positions agree with TRBD1. This CDR3 has 16 residues. V was pared by 3 bases and J by 4 bases, with 10 bases of the junction left unmatched. Germline-derived CDR1 and CDR2 are MGHRA and YSYEKL.

The V gene is TRBV11-2, the J gene TRBJ2-1; a possible D gene is TRBD1 (7 bases). V was clipped by 2 bases and J by 7 bases, with 15 bases between them. CDR3 length equals 15 residues. The germline CDR1 and CDR2 sequences are SGHAT and FQNNGV. CDR3 nucleotide sequence: TGTGCCAGCAGCTTATGGAGGGGGCGTGGGAATGAGCAGTTCTTC. Translation: CASSLWRGRGNEQFF.

This CDR3 reads CASSQDAVNPYEQYF. The DNA of the CDR3 is TGCGCCAGCAGCCAAGATGCGGTAAACCCCTACGAGCAGTACTTC. The V and J genes are TRBV4-3 and TRBJ2-7; D not certain. Germline CDR1 and CDR2: LGHNA and YSLEER. V was trimmed by 0 bases and J by 2 bases, leaving 11 bases between them. The CDR3 extends over 15 amino acids.

CDR3 in amino acids: CASSIEAGDTYNEQFF. The CDR3 bases are TGTGCCAGTAGTATAGAGGCAGGGGACACCTACAATGAGCAGTTCTTC. The chain couples TRBV19 to TRBJ2-1; perhaps TRBD1 as D (6 bases). The CDR3 length is 16 residues. Per the germline V gene, CDR1 is LNHDA and CDR2 is SQIVND (reference sequence). V lost 0 bases and J lost 2, with 11 bases in between.

This sequence joins TRBV19 and TRBJ1-1; D call uncertain. V was cut by 6 bases and J by 0 bases, with 14 bases left in between. Germline CDR1 and CDR2: LNHDA and SQIVND (reference sequence). The CDR3 runs to 15 residues. The CDR3 sequence is CASRLAGYMNTEAFF. The DNA of the CDR3 is TGTGCCAGTAGGTTGGCGGGGTATATGAACACTGAAGCTTTCTTT.

The gene calls are TRBV5-1 and TRBJ2-1; D is unclear. The V end was cut by 0 bases, the J end by 5 bases, with 12 bases between. Germline CDR1 SGHRS, CDR2 YFSETQ. CDR3 length equals 15 residues. CDR3 loop: CASSLAGPENNEQFF. The CDR3 nucleotides are TGCGCCAGCAGCTTGGCCGGGCCCGAAAACAATGAGCAGTTCTTC.

This chain connects TRBV9 to TRBJ1-2; TRBD1 aligns across 9 bases. The J segment lost 3 bases and the V segment lost 3 bases, leaving 9 bases of the junction unmatched. The CDR3 is made up of 16 amino acids. The germline V gene encodes CDR1 SGDLS and CDR2 YYNGEE. CDR3 protein: CASSAPGTGRHYGYTF. The CDR3 coding sequence is TGTGCCAGCAGCGCACCCGGGACAGGGCGGCACTATGGCTACACCTTC.

The V call is TRBV7-2, the J call TRBJ1-2; 8 bases line up with TRBD1. Germline CDR1 is SGHTA and CDR2 is FQGNSA. The V and J ends lost 0 bases and 4 bases, in that order; junction bases with no gene match: 4. The CDR3 has 15 amino acids. The DNA of the CDR3 is TGTGCCAGCAGCTTAGCTGGGACAGGCGGCTATGGCTACACCTTC. It encodes CASSLAGTGGYGYTF.

This clone was seen a single time. This chain uses TRBV7-2 with TRBJ2-1; no clear D. V dropped 0 bases and J dropped 5 bases, with 8 bases sitting between them. Per germline, CDR1 SGHTA and CDR2 FQGNSA. CDR3 length: 14 residues. The CDR3 DNA reads as TGTGCCAGCAGCTTAGCGCGCGGAGACAATGAGCAGTTCTTC. Its translation: CASSLARGDNEQFF.

This chain joins TRBV21-1 and TRBJ2-7; TRBD1 is the table's D call and was not checked against the DNA. TRBV21-1 is an annotated pseudogene. The length of the CDR3 is 16 residues. For the CDR3, the DNA is TGTGCCAGCAGCACCTGGGACAGGGGTGAAGTCTACGAGCAGTACTTC. Protein sequence: CASSTWDRGEVYEQYF.

The chain combines TRBV18 with TRBJ2-3, with D possibly being TRBD2 (5 bases). The germline V gene encodes CDR1 KGHSH and CDR2 LQKENI. V lost 4 bases, J lost 6 bases, and 17 bases lay in between. This CDR3 has 15 amino acids. The CDR3 DNA reads as TGTGCCAGCTCACTGTCCGGACTCGATGTGGATACGCAGTATTTT. It translates to CASSLSGLDVDTQYF.

The J gene is TRBJ1-4, the V gene TRBV30, with 9 nucleotides matching TRBD1. V trimming: 5 bases; J trimming: 5 bases; junction bases outside the gene matches: 6. This CDR3 has 14 residues. The V gene's germline CDR1 is GTSNPN and CDR2 SVGIG (reference sequence). Written as DNA, the CDR3 is TGTGCCTGGGGAAGACAGGGGGTCAATGAAAAACTGTTTTTT. Its translation is CAWGRQGVNEKLFF.

This chain uses TRBV7-9 with TRBJ2-7, with 13 bases aligning to TRBD2. Germline V CDR1 and CDR2: SEHNR, FQNEAQ (reference sequence). V shed 3 bases, J shed 2 bases, and the junction held 1 base outside the gene matches. This CDR3 region has 15 residues. The CDR3 loop is CASSLTSGGPYEQYF. CDR3 bases: TGTGCCAGCAGCTTGACTAGCGGGGGGCCCTACGAGCAGTACTTC.

This chain uses TRBV7-6 with TRBJ2-3; tentative D call: TRBD1 (5 bases). The CDR3 is 13 amino acids. In germline, CDR1 is SGHVS, CDR2 FNYEAQ. Trimming left V 5 bases short and J 4 bases short, with 10 bases between. CDR3 amino acids: CASSTGHADTQYF. CDR3 DNA: TGTGCCAGCAGCACAGGACATGCAGATACGCAGTATTTT.